The text below deals with one TCR beta chain. This sample was included in a study of blood T cell repertoires in COVID-19. Study-wide context: Spain, Italy and the United States supplied samples that represented acute and convalescent COVID-19.

The assay was immunoSEQ multiplex PCR, and TCRdb's table has in-frame clones only and misses some. The sample comprises about 480,000 clones, 80% to 90% of which are singletons, and around 8% rests with the top ten. Germline loops: CDR1 SGHVS, CDR2 FNYEAQ. J lost 5 bases, V lost 3 bases, and 5 bases had no gene match. The CDR3 runs to 14 residues. The V gene is TRBV7-6, the J gene TRBJ1-1; 8 bases are a match to TRBD1. This TCR was sampled from a woman aged 60 to 75 who had recovered from COVID-19. The sample was PBMCs or T cells enriched from blood (not recorded which). This CDR3 is CASSLQGAGTEAFF. The CDR3 DNA follows: TGTGCCAGCAGCTTGCAGGGGGCGGGGACTGAAGCTTTCTTT.